One TCR beta chain is described in this entry. There is no known antigen for this receptor. Base qualities are not recorded, but no much larger clone differs from it by a single base. TCRbeta CDR3 regions were amplified from genomic DNA using the immunoSEQ Assay, a bias-controlled multiplex PCR. The authors processed their data as follows. Nucleated cell counts per sample were estimated from amplification of reference gene primers within the assay. To quantify the absolute abundance of each unique TCRbeta CDR3 rearrangement, sequence reads were collapsed and filtered. Productive Simpson clonality was computed per sample as the square root of Simpson's diversity index over productive rearrangements. Here the immuneACCESS table is served through TCRdb, limited to in-frame sequences with V and J called. Missing clones are a known gap in these copies; in checked studies unresolved V genes cover under half, and the rest lacks a known reason. That table gives V, J and clone size, and the DNA gave D and trimming. The sample contains 63,000 or so clones, around 83% of them found a single time. Roughly 3.9% of the sample is held by the ten biggest clonotypes.

Trimming costs V 0 bases and J 3 bases, and their ends lie 12 bases apart. CDR1 is given as MNHEY and CDR2 as SMNVEV, both from the germline V gene (reference sequence). CDR3 length: 15 amino acids, cysteine to phenylalanine. Only the CDR3 region is kept as DNA, spanning 45 bases read in frame from base 1. Each collaborating institution followed its own protocols to collect whole blood in K2EDTA tubes. Collaborator samples were shipped for TCRbeta analysis as frozen whole blood, isolated PBMCs, or DNA extracted from either sample type. This entry is derived from a study of blood T cell repertoires in COVID-19 (dated by TCRdb to 2020 to 2021). Regarding the complete study: Samples covering the acute and convalescent phases of COVID-19 were provided by collaborators in the United States, Italy and Spain. The prospective study material was composed of cDNA or gDNA derived from T cells, B-cell-depleted T cells, or PBMCs. Subjects who had been exposed to COVID-19, were actively infected with it, or had recovered from it provided the deeply sampled blood TCRbeta repertoires that made up the dataset. The repertoires were released in a freely available public database intended as a resource for research on the immune response to SARS-CoV-2. The samples were drawn from the first 160 participants of the ongoing ImmuneRACE study and from 950 to 1,500 subjects provided by 6 global collaborators. The sample metadata nearly always contained a de-identified subject ID, COVID-19 status, age in years and sex. Where available, HLA class I and class II types were obtained from metadata supplied by the sample provider rather than from assay-based typing.

The research as a whole found: Clinical and demographic metadata were provided uncurated, with the amount varying by source and participant.

The clonotype was recovered from a man in his 70s with active COVID-19. The sample comprised peripheral blood. The chain links TRBV27 with TRBJ2-7; a tentative D match to TRBD2 spans 6 bases. The DNA reads TGTGCCAGCAGTTTATCGTCCGGGAGTTTCTACGAGCAGTACTTC. The encoded protein is CASSLSSGSFYEQYF.